This TCR beta chain was retrieved from a study of molecular identifiers for immune sequencing clone quantification. Study details: Five aliquots were made in replicates from the RNA of roughly 21,000 or 96,000 naive CD8 cells, and four were sequenced.

Isolation of naive CD8 T cells was achieved by sorting on a CD8+CD4-CCR7+CD45RA+ phenotype. In TCRdb, the PCR reads were re-called with MiXCR into one record per CDR3 protein. The data show under 650,000 distinct CDR3 sequences, approximately 20% seen once. The CDR3 has 15 amino acids. The germline gives CDR1 KGHDR, CDR2 SFDVKD. J lost 3 bases, V lost 3 bases, and 3 bases had no gene match. This clonotype showed up many times. Sequencing was done on a sample of naive CD8+ T cells from blood, with Jurkat cell RNA spiked in. Subset indicated: FACS-sorted CD8+CD4-CCR7+CD45RA+ naive T cells. The chain recombines TRBV24-1 with TRBJ2-1, with 8 bases matching TRBD2. The receptor's source is a human donor in good health. Some libraries in this study had Jurkat cell RNA spiked in. The CDR3 nucleotides read TGTGCCACCAGTGATAAGCGGGGGATCTACAATGAGCAGTTCTTC. Amino acids: CATSDKRGIYNEQFF.